The 30 T cell receptor beta chains reported below all come from one sample, sequenced in a study of response to subunit inactivated influenza vaccine. TCRdb re-analysed the RT-PCR reads in MiXCR, keeping a single row per CDR3 protein. The top ten hold 11% of the sample, which has 610,000 or so distinct CDR3 sequences, about 15% seen once. Sequencing was performed on PBMCs from blood, taken 12 days after vaccination. These receptors all stem from a middle-aged man who received an inactivated influenza vaccine.

The rearrangement uses TRBV11-2 and TRBJ1-2; D unresolved. Germline CDR1 is SGHAT and CDR2 is FQNNGV. The V end lost 3 bases, the J end lost 6 bases, and 11 bases lay between the germline ends. This CDR3 is built from 13 residues. Here the CDR3 reads CASSLTAADGYTF. The DNA for the CDR3 is TGTGCCAGCAGCTTGACCGCGGCAGATGGCTACACCTTC. Full variable domain (outside the CDR3, taken from reference TRBV11-2 and TRBJ1-2): EAGVAQSPRYKIIEKRQSVAFWCNPISGHATLYWYQQILGQGPKLLIQFQNNGVVDDSQLPKDRFSAERLKGVDSTLKIQPAKLEDSAVYLCASSLTAADGYTFGSGTRLTVV.

The chain recombines TRBV6-2 or TRBV6-3 with TRBJ1-2; 7 bases line up with TRBD1. CDR1 and CDR2 (germline): MNHEY, SVGEGT. CDR3 length: 14 residues. J lost 2 bases, V lost 2 bases, and 2 bases had no gene match. This chain's CDR3 is CASSYTTGNYGYTF. The CDR3 nucleotides are TGTGCCAGCAGTTACACGACAGGGAACTATGGCTACACCTTC.

This clonotype occurred a few times. V and J are TRBV7-2 and TRBJ2-1; 14 bases agree with TRBD2. This CDR3 region has 15 residues. The J segment lost 7 bases and the V segment lost 3 bases, leaving 2 bases of the junction unmatched. The germline gives CDR1 SGHTA, CDR2 FQGNSA. The CDR3 DNA reads as TGTGCCAGCAGCTTTCGACTAGCGGGGGGGAATGAGCAGTTCTTC. Its protein is CASSFRLAGGNEQFF. Variable domain in full (rest from reference TRBV7-2 and TRBJ2-1): GAGVSQSPSNKVTEKGKDVELRCDPISGHTALYWYRQSLGQGLEFLIYFQGNSAPDKSGLPSDRFSAERTGGSVSTLTIQRTQQEDSAVYLCASSFRLAGGNEQFFGPGTRLTVL.

The table lists this clonotype with a few counts. The chain has TRBV7-2 and TRBJ2-4, with no clear D. Germline lookup yields CDR1 SGHTA and CDR2 FQGNSA. Trimming cost V 3 bases and J 5 bases, with 8 bases left between them. The CDR3 has 13 residues. The CDR3 DNA sequence: TGTGCCAGCAGCTTGATCCCCCAAAACATTCAGTACTTC. Translated: CASSLIPQNIQYF.

This clonotype was observed a few times. The chain's CDR3 is CASSRLGQWSRRQYF. In DNA, the CDR3 is TGTGCCAGCAGCCGATTGGGACAATGGAGCCGGAGGCAGTACTTC. The chain has TRBV12-3 or TRBV12-4 and TRBJ2-7; possibly TRBD1 for D (6 bases). The V gene lost 6 bases and the J gene lost 9 bases, with 24 bases spanning the gap. This CDR3 region has 15 residues.

This clonotype has a handful of counts. The chain couples TRBV15 to TRBJ2-7; the D is unclear. The CDR3 runs 16 residues. Trimming stripped 1 base from V and 0 bases from J, with 13 bases between. Per germline, CDR1 LNHNV and CDR2 YYDKDF (reference sequence). This CDR3 is CATSRAAGSSSYEQYF. In nucleotides, the CDR3 is TGTGCCACCAGCAGAGCGGCCGGCAGCAGCTCCTACGAGCAGTACTTC.

This sequence joins TRBV5-1 and TRBJ1-6, with D possibly being TRBD1 (5 bases). V lost 4 bases and J 8 bases, leaving 16 bases between the germline ends. CDR3 length equals 15 residues. Germline values: CDR1 SGHRS, CDR2 YFSETQ. The CDR3 region is CASSLGVGRDSPLHF. The DNA of the CDR3 is TGCGCCAGCAGCCTTGGTGTGGGCAGGGATTCACCCCTCCACTTT.

This clonotype was found a few times. The chain combines TRBV20-1 with TRBJ2-1; 8 bases are a match to TRBD2. The CDR3 has 16 residues. In germline, CDR1 is DFQATT, CDR2 SNEGSKA (reference sequence). The V gene end was trimmed by 3 bases and the J gene end by 5 bases; junction bases not matched to a gene: 12. CDR3 sequence (DNA): TGCAGTGCTAGCGGTTGGACTAGCCGAACCAACAATGAGCAGTTCTTC. The encoded protein is CSASGWTSRTNNEQFF.

This chain connects TRBV27 to TRBJ1-4, with 10 positions matching TRBD1. The ends lost 6 bases at V and 7 bases at J; junction bases unmatched: 5. Germline-derived CDR1 and CDR2 are MNHEY and SMNVEV (reference sequence). The CDR3 totals 14 residues. CDR3 amino acids: CASRRTGGIEKLFF. For the CDR3, the DNA is TGTGCCAGCAGGCGGACAGGGGGTATTGAAAAACTGTTTTTT.

This clonotype has more than one count but fewer than ten. This sequence joins TRBV20-1 and TRBJ2-3, with 10 bases that match TRBD2. From germline, CDR1 is DFQATT and CDR2 SNEGSKA (reference sequence). Trimming took 3 bases from V and 0 from J; bases not matched to a gene: 3. This CDR3 has 15 amino acids. CDR3 region: CSASPAGGSTDTQYF. The CDR3 coding sequence is TGCAGTGCTAGTCCAGCGGGGGGGAGCACAGATACGCAGTATTTT.

The chain joins TRBV28 to TRBJ2-1; D possibly corresponds to TRBD1 (6 bases). The CDR3 is 17 residues long. CDR1 is MDHEN, CDR2 SYDVKM, per germline. The V gene lost 3 bases and the J gene lost 1 base, with 16 bases spanning the gap. CDR3 coding DNA: TGTGCCAGCAGTTTTGGAAACAGGGCCCAATCCTACAATGAGCAGTTCTTC. Residues: CASSFGNRAQSYNEQFF.

The chain carries TRBV7-9 and TRBJ2-7, with 9 bases aligning to TRBD1. The CDR3 is 16 residues long. CDR1 SEHNR and CDR2 FQNEAQ come from the germline V gene (reference sequence). The ends lost 5 bases at V and 3 bases at J; junction bases unmatched: 11. The CDR3 sequence: CASSRFGTGKDYEQYF. DNA for the CDR3: TGTGCCAGCAGCCGATTTGGGACAGGGAAGGACTACGAGCAGTACTTC.

This clonotype was detected many times. The J gene is TRBJ2-4, the V gene TRBV12-3 or TRBV12-4; TRBD2 might be the D (5 bases). Trimming stripped 11 bases from V and 0 bases from J, with 8 bases between. The CDR3 consists of 12 residues. The CDR3 nucleotides are TGTGCCTCAGGACTAGCCAAAAACATTCAGTACTTC. The encoded protein is CASGLAKNIQYF.

This clonotype was observed at least ten times. The gene calls are TRBV7-9 and TRBJ2-7; D may be TRBD2 (5 bases). V lost 5 bases and J lost 2, with 16 bases in between. Germline-derived CDR1 and CDR2 are SEHNR and FQNEAQ (reference sequence). This CDR3 is 15 amino acids long. CDR3 coding DNA: TGTGCCAGCAGCCCCCGGGGTGGAGGAGCCTACGAGCAGTACTTC. This codes for CASSPRGGGAYEQYF.

CDR3 sequence: CASSSPQRGGTNNEQFF. CDR3 DNA sequence: TGTGCCAGCAGTTCACCCCAGAGGGGGGGAACGAACAATGAGCAGTTCTTC. The gene calls are TRBV6-2 or TRBV6-3 and TRBJ2-1, with TRBD2 as a possible D gene (7 bases). Trimming took 4 bases from V and 5 from J, leaving 21 bases between them. Germline loops: CDR1 MNHEY, CDR2 SVGEGT. This CDR3 has 17 amino acids.

This clonotype came up a few times. CDR3 bases: TGTGCCACCAGTGCCCGGGGGTCGAAGGGGCCCACAGATACGCAGTATTTT. Amino acids: CATSARGSKGPTDTQYF. The rearrangement links TRBV24-1 to TRBJ2-3; possibly TRBD2 for D (6 bases). V was clipped by 5 bases and J by 2 bases, with 19 bases between them. The length of the CDR3 is 17 residues. Germline CDR1 and CDR2: KGHDR and SFDVKD.

The chain is built from TRBV2 and TRBJ1-5; D remains ambiguous. CDR1 and CDR2 (germline): SNHLY, FYNNEI. The CDR3 sequence is 15 residues long. Trimming took 6 bases from V and 4 from J, leaving 16 bases between them. The CDR3 DNA sequence: TGTGCCAGCAGGGGATCCTACACGGCAAATCAGCCCCAGCATTTT. Translation gives CASRGSYTANQPQHF.

There are a few counts of this clonotype. The gene calls are TRBV9 and TRBJ2-5; 9 nucleotides agree with TRBD2. Germline V gives CDR1 SGDLS, CDR2 YYNGEE. This CDR3 has 15 amino acids. The ends lost 4 bases at V and 3 bases at J; junction bases unmatched: 7. CDR3 region: CASSPVPSGKETQYF. CDR3 nucleotide sequence: TGTGCCAGCAGCCCCGTTCCTAGCGGGAAAGAGACCCAGTACTTC.

V usage is TRBV15 and J usage is TRBJ2-7; 9 bases agree with TRBD2. V gave up 4 bases and J gave up 1 base; unmatched junction bases: 5. Germline V gene data show CDR1 as LNHNV and CDR2 as YYDKDF (reference sequence). The CDR3 has 15 residues. CDR3 region: CATSKGGGASYEQYF. The CDR3 DNA follows: TGTGCCACCAGCAAAGGCGGGGGGGCATCCTACGAGCAGTACTTC.

CDR3 bases: TGTGCCAGCAGGCCAGGGGGCGGCGGCTACACCTTC. Protein: CASRPGGGGYTF. The chain uses TRBV12-3 or TRBV12-4 and TRBJ1-2, with 8 bases lining up with TRBD1. Germline trimming cut 6 bases from V and 8 bases from J; bases unmatched to any gene: 5. This CDR3 has 12 amino acids.

The chain is built from TRBV6-1 and TRBJ2-5; tentatively, D is TRBD1 or TRBD2 (5 bases each). The CDR3 has 17 residues. Germline V gives CDR1 MNHNS, CDR2 SASEGT. Deletions cut 3 bases from V and 4 bases from J, with 21 bases between. The CDR3 sequence is CASSEPQTGPRGETQYF. The CDR3 DNA is TGTGCCAGCAGTGAGCCCCAAACAGGCCCGAGGGGAGAGACCCAGTACTTC.

This rearrangement joins TRBV29-1 to TRBJ2-7; no clear D. Germline V CDR1 and CDR2: SQVTM, ANQGSEA. CDR3 length equals 14 residues. V lost 3 bases to trimming and J lost 7 bases, with 19 bases between them. The CDR3 sequence is CSVDRQTGPMEQYF. The CDR3 DNA sequence: TGCAGCGTTGACAGGCAGACGGGCCCTATGGAGCAGTACTTC.

This clonotype was counted ten times or more. The V and J genes are TRBV27 and TRBJ1-2, with a tentative D call TRBD1 (5 bases). The germline gives CDR1 MNHEY, CDR2 SMNVEV (reference sequence). This CDR3 has 14 residues. V gave up 6 bases and J gave up 1 base, with 12 bases separating them. CDR3 bases: TGTGCCAGCAGGGGACTCCAACGTAACTATGGCTACACCTTC. Amino acid sequence: CASRGLQRNYGYTF.

This clonotype was counted only a few times. The chain couples TRBV2 to TRBJ2-2; D not certain. V gave up 2 bases and J gave up 1 base, with 8 bases separating them. This CDR3 region has 15 residues. The germline V gene encodes CDR1 SNHLY and CDR2 FYNNEI. The CDR3 region has the DNA TGTGCCAGCAGTGAAAGTAGGTTGAACACCGGGGAGCTGTTTTTT. Its translation: CASSESRLNTGELFF.

CDR3: CASSSTTGNTGELFF. CDR3 nucleotide sequence: TGTGCCAGCAGCTCCACGACAGGGAACACCGGGGAGCTGTTTTTT. This chain links TRBV9 with TRBJ2-2; TRBD1 is a possible D gene (6 bases). The CDR3 is 15 amino acids. Trimming shortened V by 4 bases and J by 1 base, and 11 bases separated the two germline ends. CDR1 and CDR2 from the germline V gene are SGDLS and YYNGEE.

This clonotype was seen only a few times. The rearrangement uses TRBV12-3 or TRBV12-4 and TRBJ1-2, with 7 bases that match TRBD1. This CDR3 contains 13 residues. V gave up 3 bases and J gave up 8 bases; unmatched junction bases: 6. The CDR3 is CASSLEGAVGYTF. The CDR3 bases are TGTGCCAGCAGTTTGGAGGGGGCCGTGGGCTACACCTTC.

The rearrangement joins TRBV12-3 or TRBV12-4 to TRBJ2-3; 9 bases are a match to TRBD2. After removal of 1 base from V and 0 bases from J, the junction contained 2 bases not matched to a gene. The CDR3 has 16 residues. CDR3 nucleotide sequence: TGTGCCAGCAGTTTAGATACTAGCGGGAGCACAGATACGCAGTATTTT. Translation: CASSLDTSGSTDTQYF.

The chain carries TRBV28 and TRBJ2-3; TRBD2 is a possible D gene (6 bases). The V end was cut by 10 bases, the J end by 1 base, with 12 bases between. Germline values: CDR1 MDHEN, CDR2 SYDVKM. This CDR3 has 13 amino acids. CDR3 in amino acids: CATGWEGTDTQYF. The CDR3 DNA sequence: TGTGCCACCGGGTGGGAGGGCACAGATACGCAGTATTTT.

This clonotype was counted ten times or more. The V gene is TRBV5-5, the J gene TRBJ1-1, with TRBD1 matching over 7 bases. The CDR3 is made up of 16 amino acids. V lost 2 bases to trimming and J lost 5 bases; unmatched junction nucleotides: 12. CDR1 and CDR2 (germline): SGHKS, YYEKEE (reference sequence). The CDR3 loop reads CASSFKMTGLGTEAFF. CDR3 DNA sequence: TGTGCCAGCAGCTTCAAAATGACAGGGCTGGGGACTGAAGCTTTCTTT.

V and J are TRBV29-1 and TRBJ2-5; possible D gene TRBD1, 6 bases. Germline-derived CDR1 and CDR2 are SQVTM and ANQGSEA. V lost 1 base and J 5 bases, leaving 11 bases between the germline ends. There are 13 residues in the CDR3. Here the CDR3 DNA reads TGCAGCGTTGAAGGGACAGCACGGGAGACCCAGTACTTC. Translated: CSVEGTARETQYF.